A selection of T cell receptor beta chains follows, all from one sample in a study of cytomegalovirus exposure and HLA in healthy donors. TCRdb's copy holds only in-frame clones and misses some; the assay was immunoSEQ multiplex PCR. The sample lists 210,000 or so clones, 70% to 90% seen once, with about 0.22% in the top ten. Sequencing was done on a sample of PBMCs. These receptors all stem from a girl aged 2 to 9 in good health and CMV-seronegative. CDR3s include the opening cysteine and the closing phenylalanine or tryptophan. Each record gives: CDR3 protein, CDR3 DNA, clone size, V gene, J gene, D gene. D genes are given only for firm matches. Only some rows state a clone size, as once, few, many or a class for expanded clones.

CDR3aa: CASGLGGQYNEQFF
CDR3nt: TGTGCTAGTGGTTTGGGAGGACAATACAATGAGCAGTTCTTC
abundance: once
v_gene: TRBV12-5
j_gene: TRBJ2-1
d_gene: -

CDR3aa: CSVADTGVPPAF
CDR3nt: TGCAGCGTGGCCGACACCGGGGTACCCCCAGCCTTC
abundance: -
v_gene: TRBV29-1
j_gene: TRBJ1-2
d_gene: -

CDR3aa: CASSPRGRDGEQYF
CDR3nt: TGTGCCAGCTCACCACGCGGCAGGGATGGGGAGCAGTACTTC
abundance: -
v_gene: TRBV18
j_gene: TRBJ2-7
d_gene: -

CDR3aa: CASSLRQTSGNTIYF
CDR3nt: TGTGCCAGCAGCTTGAGACAAACCTCTGGAAACACCATATATTTT
abundance: -
v_gene: TRBV5-6
j_gene: TRBJ1-3
d_gene: -

CDR3aa: CASSREIGGYNEQFF
CDR3nt: TGTGCCAGCAGCCGTGAGATCGGGGGGTACAATGAGCAGTTCTTC
abundance: -
v_gene: TRBV27
j_gene: TRBJ2-1
d_gene: TRBD2

CDR3aa: CASSCRGERSYEQYF
CDR3nt: TGCGCCAGCAGTTGCAGGGGGGAACGTTCCTACGAGCAGTACTTC
abundance: -
v_gene: TRBV23-1
j_gene: TRBJ2-7
d_gene: -

CDR3aa: CASSRTGLYGYTF
CDR3nt: TGTGCCAGCAGTAGGACAGGGCTTTATGGCTACACCTTC
abundance: -
v_gene: TRBV6-5
j_gene: TRBJ1-2
d_gene: TRBD1

CDR3aa: CASSQEWRDYGYTF
CDR3nt: TGTGCCAGCAGCCAAGAATGGAGGGACTATGGCTACACCTTC
abundance: once
v_gene: TRBV4-2
j_gene: TRBJ1-2
d_gene: -

CDR3aa: CSVVSTSGVRELFF
CDR3nt: TGCAGCGTGGTTTCCACTAGCGGGGTCAGGGAGCTGTTTTTT
abundance: -
v_gene: TRBV29-1
j_gene: TRBJ2-2
d_gene: TRBD2

CDR3aa: CASSPTSGGPSTDTQYF
CDR3nt: TGTGCCAGCAGCCCGACTAGCGGGGGGCCCAGCACAGATACGCAGTATTTT
abundance: -
v_gene: TRBV13
j_gene: TRBJ2-3
d_gene: TRBD2

CDR3aa: CASRQYGNQPQHF
CDR3nt: TGTGCCAGCAGGCAGTACGGCAATCAGCCCCAGCATTTT
abundance: -
v_gene: TRBV2
j_gene: TRBJ1-5
d_gene: -

CDR3aa: CASSGTSGNLWTGELFF
CDR3nt: TGTGCCAGCTCAGGGACTAGCGGGAATCTTTGGACCGGGGAGCTGTTTTTT
abundance: -
v_gene: TRBV2
j_gene: TRBJ2-2
d_gene: TRBD2

CDR3aa: CASSGGGQGNRELFF
CDR3nt: TGTGCCAGCAGCGGAGGGGGACAGGGGAACCGGGAGCTGTTTTTT
abundance: -
v_gene: TRBV7-9
j_gene: TRBJ2-2
d_gene: TRBD1

CDR3aa: CAWRRTNTGELFF
CDR3nt: TGTGCCTGGAGGAGGACGAACACCGGGGAGCTGTTTTTT
abundance: -
v_gene: TRBV30
j_gene: TRBJ2-2
d_gene: -

CDR3aa: CASKDNQNQPQHF
CDR3nt: TGTGCCAGCAAGGACAACCAAAATCAGCCCCAGCATTTT
abundance: few
v_gene: TRBV6-1
j_gene: TRBJ1-5
d_gene: -

CDR3aa: CASSLGGTDTQYF
CDR3nt: TGTGCCAGCAGTTTAGGAGGCACAGATACGCAGTATTTT
abundance: -
v_gene: TRBV27
j_gene: TRBJ2-3
d_gene: -

CDR3aa: CASSYGYPNTGELFF
CDR3nt: TGCGCCAGCAGCTACGGTTACCCGAACACCGGGGAGCTGTTTTTT
abundance: -
v_gene: TRBV5-1
j_gene: TRBJ2-2
d_gene: -

CDR3aa: CASSSVPAHYGYTF
CDR3nt: TGTGCCAGCAGTAGCGTTCCGGCCCACTATGGCTACACCTTC
abundance: few
v_gene: TRBV6-5
j_gene: TRBJ1-2
d_gene: -

CDR3aa: CASSVKGSTEAFF
CDR3nt: TGTGCCAGCAGTGTTAAAGGGAGCACTGAAGCTTTCTTT
abundance: few
v_gene: TRBV2
j_gene: TRBJ1-1
d_gene: -

CDR3aa: CASSQYRRDGYTF
CDR3nt: TGTGCCAGCAGCCAATACAGAAGAGATGGCTACACCTTC
abundance: few
v_gene: TRBV14
j_gene: TRBJ1-2
d_gene: -

CDR3aa: CASNWRGPNTGELFF
CDR3nt: TGTGCCAGCAACTGGCGGGGGCCGAACACCGGGGAGCTGTTTTTT
abundance: -
v_gene: TRBV2
j_gene: TRBJ2-2
d_gene: -

CDR3aa: CSASGQAQQYF
CDR3nt: TGCAGTGCTAGCGGACAGGCCCAGCAGTACTTC
abundance: -
v_gene: TRBV20-1
j_gene: TRBJ2-7
d_gene: TRBD1

CDR3aa: CASRTLAGSEFYGYTF
CDR3nt: TGTGCCAGCAGGACTTTGGCAGGGTCGGAATTCTATGGCTACACCTTC
abundance: -
v_gene: TRBV6-6
j_gene: TRBJ1-2
d_gene: -

CDR3aa: CASSQEGAGTGELFF
CDR3nt: TGCGCCAGCAGCCAAGAGGGGGCAGGGACCGGGGAGCTGTTTTTT
abundance: -
v_gene: TRBV4-1
j_gene: TRBJ2-2
d_gene: -

CDR3aa: CASSEDRGGLYTQYF
CDR3nt: TGTGCCAGCAGTGAGGATCGGGGGGGCCTGTATACGCAGTATTTT
abundance: -
v_gene: TRBV2
j_gene: TRBJ2-3
d_gene: TRBD2

CDR3aa: CASSLIGDQRGYEQYF
CDR3nt: TGCGCCAGCAGCTTGATCGGTGACCAACGAGGCTACGAGCAGTACTTC
abundance: -
v_gene: TRBV5-1
j_gene: TRBJ2-7
d_gene: -

CDR3aa: CASSEAWERGGADTQYF
CDR3nt: TGTGCCAGCAGTGAAGCGTGGGAGCGGGGGGGCGCGGATACGCAGTATTTT
abundance: -
v_gene: TRBV2
j_gene: TRBJ2-3
d_gene: TRBD2

CDR3aa: CASSQDSLNSPLHF
CDR3nt: TGTGCCAGCTCACAGGACTCCTTGAATTCACCCCTCCACTTT
abundance: -
v_gene: TRBV18
j_gene: TRBJ1-6
d_gene: -

CDR3aa: CASLRTEFNEQFF
CDR3nt: TGTGCCAGCTTAAGGACTGAGTTCAATGAGCAGTTCTTC
abundance: -
v_gene: TRBV6-1
j_gene: TRBJ2-1
d_gene: -

CDR3aa: CASSRRAQDLNIQYF
CDR3nt: TGCGCCAGCAGCCGAAGGGCACAGGACCTTAACATTCAGTACTTC
abundance: -
v_gene: TRBV4-1
j_gene: TRBJ2-4
d_gene: -

CDR3aa: CASSLGHLAGGITDTQYF
CDR3nt: TGCGCCAGCAGCTTGGGCCACCTAGCGGGGGGGATCACAGATACGCAGTATTTT
abundance: -
v_gene: TRBV5-1
j_gene: TRBJ2-3
d_gene: TRBD2